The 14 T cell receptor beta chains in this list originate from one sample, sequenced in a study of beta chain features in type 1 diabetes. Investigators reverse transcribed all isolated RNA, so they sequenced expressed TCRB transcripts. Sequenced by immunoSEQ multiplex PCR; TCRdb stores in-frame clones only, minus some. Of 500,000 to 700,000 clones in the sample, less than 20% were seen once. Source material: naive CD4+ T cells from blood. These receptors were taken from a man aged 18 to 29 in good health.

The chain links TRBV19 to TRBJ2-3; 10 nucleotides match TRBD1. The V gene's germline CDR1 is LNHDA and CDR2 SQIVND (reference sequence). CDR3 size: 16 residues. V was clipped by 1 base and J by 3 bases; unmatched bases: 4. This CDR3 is CASSIVDRGSTDTQYF. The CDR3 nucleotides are TGTGCCAGTAGTATAGTGGACAGGGGGTCGACAGATACGCAGTATTTT.

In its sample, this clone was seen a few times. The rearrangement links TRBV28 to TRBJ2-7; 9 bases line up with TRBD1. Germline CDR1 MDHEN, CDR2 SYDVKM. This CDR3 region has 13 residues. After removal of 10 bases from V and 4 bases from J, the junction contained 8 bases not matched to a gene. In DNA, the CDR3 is TGTGCCAACGGAAAACAGGGGGCATACGAGCAGTACTTC. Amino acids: CANGKQGAYEQYF.

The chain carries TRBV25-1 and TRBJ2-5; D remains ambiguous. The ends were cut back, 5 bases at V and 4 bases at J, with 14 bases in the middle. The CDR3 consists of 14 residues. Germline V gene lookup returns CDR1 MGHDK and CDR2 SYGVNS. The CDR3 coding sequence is TGTGCCAGCAGTACCCCCCCCGAGGCAGAGACCCAGTACTTC. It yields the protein CASSTPPEAETQYF.

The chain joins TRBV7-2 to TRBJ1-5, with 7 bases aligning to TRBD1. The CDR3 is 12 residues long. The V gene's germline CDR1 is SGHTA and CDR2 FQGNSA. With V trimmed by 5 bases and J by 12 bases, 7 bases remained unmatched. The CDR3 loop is CASSARDSSQHF. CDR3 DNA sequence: TGTGCCAGCAGCGCCCGGGACAGTAGCCAGCATTTT.

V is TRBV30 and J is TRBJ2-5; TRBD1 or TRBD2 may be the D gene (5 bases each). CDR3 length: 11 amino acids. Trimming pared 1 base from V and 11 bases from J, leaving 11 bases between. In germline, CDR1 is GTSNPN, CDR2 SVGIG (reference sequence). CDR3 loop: CAWSEVGEQYF. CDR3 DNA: TGTGCCTGGAGTGAGGTAGGGGAGCAGTACTTC.

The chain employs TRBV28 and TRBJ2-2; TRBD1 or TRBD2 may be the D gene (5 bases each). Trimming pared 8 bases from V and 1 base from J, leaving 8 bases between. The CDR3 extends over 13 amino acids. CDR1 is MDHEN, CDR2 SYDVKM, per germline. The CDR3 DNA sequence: TGTGCCAGCGGGGACCGGAACACCGGGGAGCTGTTTTTT. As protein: CASGDRNTGELFF.

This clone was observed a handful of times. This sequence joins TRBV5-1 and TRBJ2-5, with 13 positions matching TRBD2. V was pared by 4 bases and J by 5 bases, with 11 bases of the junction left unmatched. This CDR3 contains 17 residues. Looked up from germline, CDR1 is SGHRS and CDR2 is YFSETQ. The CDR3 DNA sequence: TGCGCCAGCAGCCCGCTGGGACTAGCGGGGATGGGGGAGACCCAGTACTTC. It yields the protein CASSPLGLAGMGETQYF.

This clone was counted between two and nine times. The CDR3 nucleotides are TGTGCCAGCAACCGGGGGACGACCTACGAGCAGTACTTC. Translating it yields CASNRGTTYEQYF. The J gene is TRBJ2-7, the V gene TRBV14; D is possibly TRBD2 (6 bases). This CDR3 comprises 13 residues. Germline CDR1 SGHDN, CDR2 FVKESK. The ends were cut back, 7 bases at V and 2 bases at J, with 12 bases in the middle.

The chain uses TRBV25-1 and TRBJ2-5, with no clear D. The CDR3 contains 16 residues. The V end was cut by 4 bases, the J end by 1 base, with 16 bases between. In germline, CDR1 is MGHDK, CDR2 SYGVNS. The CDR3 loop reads CASSVIKTAFQETQYF. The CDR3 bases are TGTGCCAGCAGTGTTATAAAGACTGCTTTCCAAGAGACCCAGTACTTC.

The CDR3 is CASSLEASWDIQYF. CDR3 in DNA: TGCGCCAGCAGCTTGGAGGCGTCCTGGGACATTCAGTACTTC. The V call is TRBV5-1, the J call TRBJ2-4; D ambiguous. The CDR3 extends over 14 amino acids. CDR1 is SGHRS, CDR2 YFSETQ, per germline. V was cut by 0 bases and J by 8 bases, with 12 bases left in between.

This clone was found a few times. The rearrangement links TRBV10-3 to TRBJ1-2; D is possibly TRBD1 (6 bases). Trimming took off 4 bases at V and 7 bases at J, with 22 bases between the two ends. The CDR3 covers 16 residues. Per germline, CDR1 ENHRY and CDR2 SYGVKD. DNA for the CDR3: TGTGCCATCAGTGGGACCGGGACACCGGGCTTTCGTGGCTACACCTTC. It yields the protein CAISGTGTPGFRGYTF.

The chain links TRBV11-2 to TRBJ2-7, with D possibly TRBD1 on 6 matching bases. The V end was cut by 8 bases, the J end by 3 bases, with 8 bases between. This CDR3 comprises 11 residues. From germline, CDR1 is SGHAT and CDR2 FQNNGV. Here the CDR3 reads CASLQGYEQYF. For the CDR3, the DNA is TGTGCCAGCCTACAGGGCTACGAGCAGTACTTC.

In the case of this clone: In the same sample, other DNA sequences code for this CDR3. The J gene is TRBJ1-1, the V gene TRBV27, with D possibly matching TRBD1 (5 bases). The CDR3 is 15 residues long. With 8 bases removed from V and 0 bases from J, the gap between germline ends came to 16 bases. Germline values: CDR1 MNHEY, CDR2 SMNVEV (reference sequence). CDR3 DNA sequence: TGTGCCAGCTCACTCCTTGGGGGACTGAACACTGAAGCTTTCTTT. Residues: CASSLLGGLNTEAFF.

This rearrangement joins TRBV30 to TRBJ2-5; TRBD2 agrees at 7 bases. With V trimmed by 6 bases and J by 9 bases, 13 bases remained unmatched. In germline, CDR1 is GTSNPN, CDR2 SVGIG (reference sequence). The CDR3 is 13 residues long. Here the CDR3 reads CACSPPGGLAQYF. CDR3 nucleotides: TGTGCCTGCTCCCCCCCGGGAGGCCTAGCCCAGTACTTC.